This note documents a single T cell receptor (beta chain) sequence. Trimming cost V 4 bases and J 6 bases; bases outside gene matches: 3. The CDR3 totals 14 residues. The V gene's germline CDR1 is SGHRS and CDR2 YFSETQ. The assay was immunoSEQ multiplex PCR, and TCRdb's table has in-frame clones only and misses some. This table has 250,000 to 300,000 clones, 85% to 90% appearing once. This record comes from a study of cytomegalovirus exposure and HLA in healthy donors. This chain links TRBV5-1 with TRBJ1-3; TRBD1 matches at 11 bases. The sample comprised PBMCs. This receptor was identified in a woman younger than 30 in good health and CMV-seronegative. DNA of the CDR3: TGCGCCAGCAGCGGGACAGGGGGACAAAACACCATATATTTT. Its translation: CASSGTGGQNTIYF.